A single sample is the source of the 21 T cell receptor beta chains below, sequenced in a study of blood T cell repertoires in COVID-19. TCRdb's table, derived via immunoSEQ multiplex PCR, lists solely in-frame clones and lacks some. The table has approximately 240,000 clones, around 83% seen once. The material sequenced was peripheral blood. These receptors were collected from a woman aged 40 to 50 who had recovered from COVID-19.

The chain joins TRBV6-5 to TRBJ1-2; 10 positions match TRBD1. CDR3 size: 14 residues. The V gene's germline CDR1 is MNHEY and CDR2 SVGAGI. V was pared by 5 bases and J by 6 bases, with 6 bases of the junction left unmatched. The CDR3 region is CASSRTGGEHGYTF. Here the CDR3 DNA reads TGTGCCAGCAGTCGGACAGGGGGGGAACATGGCTACACCTTC.

V and J are TRBV7-2 and TRBJ1-1; no reliable D call. The CDR3 contains 16 residues. Germline CDR1 is SGHTA and CDR2 is FQGNSA. Trimming removed 5 bases at V and 3 bases at J, with 19 bases between. The CDR3: CASSPTSGGLYTEAFF. CDR3 nucleotides: TGTGCCAGCAGCCCAACATCAGGAGGGTTGTACACTGAAGCTTTCTTT.

The chain is built from TRBV7-8 and TRBJ2-1, with a weak D call TRBD1 (6 bases). This CDR3 has 15 amino acids. CDR1 is SGHVS and CDR2 is FQNEAQ in the germline V gene. V lost 5 bases and J lost 2, with 13 bases in between. The CDR3 region has the DNA TGTGCCAGCAGCCTTCAGGGGTTAGCCTACAATGAGCAGTTCTTC. Its protein is CASSLQGLAYNEQFF. Combining the CDR3 with reference TRBV7-8 and TRBJ2-1 gives the whole variable domain GAGVSQSPRYKVAKRGQDVALRCDPISGHVSLFWYQQALGQGPEFLTYFQNEAQLDKSGLPSDRFFAERPEGSVSTLKIQRTQQEDSAVYLCASSLQGLAYNEQFFGPGTRLTVL.

This clone has more than one count but fewer than ten. This chain uses TRBV4-1 with TRBJ1-1; the match to TRBD1 covers 10 bases. Unmatched junction bases numbered 12, after V lost 1 base and J lost 1 base. Germline-derived CDR1 and CDR2 are MGHRA and YSYEKL. This CDR3 has 19 amino acids. CDR3 in DNA: TGCGCCAGCAGCCAAGGAAGGGCCGGGACAGGGGCCCCGAACACTGAAGCTTTCTTT. Protein: CASSQGRAGTGAPNTEAFF.

This clone appeared a single time. This CDR3 is also generated by other DNA sequences in the sample. This chain joins TRBV12-3 or TRBV12-4 and TRBJ2-3; TRBD2 agrees at 9 bases. J gave up 5 bases and V 6 bases, and 3 bases lay outside the gene matches. CDR3 length: 13 residues. CDR3 nucleotides: TGTGCCAGCAGGAATAGCGGGGGAGATACGCAGTATTTT. Its protein is CASRNSGGDTQYF.

The chain couples TRBV18 to TRBJ2-2; TRBD1 agrees at 8 bases. CDR3 length equals 15 residues. The trim removed 1 base at V and 4 bases at J, leaving 2 bases unmatched. Germline CDR1 and CDR2: KGHSH and LQKENI. CDR3 nucleotides: TGTGCCAGCTCACCACTGACAGGGGTCACCGGGGAGCTGTTTTTT. Translated: CASSPLTGVTGELFF.

The chain couples TRBV7-9 to TRBJ2-3, with 8 positions matching TRBD2. Losses at the gene ends were 5 bases for V and 0 bases for J; bases not matched to a gene: 10. The CDR3 sequence is 17 residues long. Germline loops: CDR1 SEHNR, CDR2 FQNEAQ (reference sequence). The CDR3 bases are TGTGCCAGCAGCCCAACTACTAGCGGAACTAGCACAGATACGCAGTATTTT. It is translated as CASSPTTSGTSTDTQYF.

This chain connects TRBV5-1 to TRBJ2-7, with TRBD1 matching 9 bases. V dropped 0 bases and J dropped 2; count of bases not matched to a gene: 3. This CDR3 region has 15 residues. Germline CDR1 reads SGHRS; CDR2 reads YFSETQ. This chain's CDR3 is CASSLEGTGTYEQYF. CDR3 coding DNA: TGCGCCAGCAGCTTGGAGGGGACAGGGACCTACGAGCAGTACTTC.

The chain uses TRBV11-3 and TRBJ1-2; D is ambiguous. Trimming stripped 5 bases from V and 7 bases from J, with 14 bases between. This CDR3 has 13 amino acids. The germline V gene has CDR1 SGHNT and CDR2 YENEEA. In nucleotides, the CDR3 is TGTGCCAGCAGCCCCCAGGCGGGGTCTGGCTACACCTTC. Encoded protein: CASSPQAGSGYTF. Variable domain in full (rest from reference TRBV11-3 and TRBJ1-2): EAGVVQSPRYKIIEKKQPVAFWCNPISGHNTLYWYLQNLGQGPELLIRYENEEAVDDSQLPKDRFSAERLKGVDSTLKIQPAELGDSAVYLCASSPQAGSGYTFGSGTRLTVV.

The V call is TRBV5-1, the J call TRBJ2-3, with 7 bases aligning to TRBD2. Looked up from germline, CDR1 is SGHRS and CDR2 is YFSETQ. The CDR3 is 16 amino acids. V lost 0 bases, J lost 4 bases, and 8 bases stayed unmatched. CDR3 sequence (DNA): TGCGCCAGCAGCTTGGCTCCTGGGGCGGGGGCAGATACGCAGTATTTT. Translation gives CASSLAPGAGADTQYF.

This chain joins TRBV19 and TRBJ1-4; D may be TRBD1 (5 bases). Trimming left V 3 bases short and J 3 bases short, with 20 bases between. Germline CDR1 reads LNHDA; CDR2 reads SQIVND (reference sequence). The CDR3 extends over 18 amino acids. The CDR3 spells CASSILVGRAFANEKLFF. As DNA, the CDR3 is TGTGCCAGTAGTATTTTGGTTGGCAGGGCTTTTGCTAATGAAAAACTGTTTTTT.

This chain joins TRBV18 and TRBJ1-1; no firm D call. The CDR3 is 12 amino acids. Germline CDR1 and CDR2: KGHSH and LQKENI. V dropped 2 bases and J dropped 3 bases, with 4 bases sitting between them. The CDR3 nucleotides are TGTGCCAGCTCACCATATCACACTGAAGCTTTCTTT. Translating it yields CASSPYHTEAFF.

The chain uses TRBV14 and TRBJ2-7, with unresolved D. This CDR3 contains 13 residues. V was cut by 3 bases and J by 3 bases, with 9 bases left in between. CDR1 SGHDN and CDR2 FVKESK come from the germline V gene. The CDR3 reads CASSQSRYYEQYF. The CDR3 nucleotides read TGTGCCAGCAGCCAGTCCAGGTACTACGAGCAGTACTTC.

The chain recombines TRBV7-2 with TRBJ2-2; 12 nucleotides agree with TRBD2. The CDR3 contains 18 residues. With V trimmed by 1 base and J by 5 bases, 8 bases remained unmatched. The germline V gene encodes CDR1 SGHTA and CDR2 FQGNSA. CDR3 nucleotide sequence: TGTGCCAGCAGCTTAGTAATGGCTAGCGGGGGGGCAACCGGGGAGCTGTTTTTT. It translates to CASSLVMASGGATGELFF.

This chain links TRBV7-2 with TRBJ2-5; TRBD2 might be the D (6 bases). The V and J ends lost 1 base and 1 base respectively, with 13 bases between them. The CDR3 runs 16 residues. Germline V gene sequence: CDR1 SGHTA, CDR2 FQGNSA. The CDR3 DNA follows: TGTGCCAGCAGCTTAGAGCCTAGCGTCGGCCAAGAGACCCAGTACTTC. This gives the protein CASSLEPSVGQETQYF.

This chain joins TRBV12-3 or TRBV12-4 and TRBJ1-1; 8 bases fit TRBD1. Germline trimming cut 7 bases from V and 6 bases from J; bases unmatched to any gene: 7. This CDR3 spans 13 amino acids. CDR3 protein: CASTNRGSPEAFF. The CDR3 nucleotides read TGTGCCAGCACCAACAGGGGGTCCCCTGAAGCTTTCTTT.

This clone was seen only a few times. The genes are TRBV27 and TRBJ1-2, with 7 bases identical to TRBD1. In germline, CDR1 is MNHEY, CDR2 SMNVEV (reference sequence). After removal of 5 bases from V and 8 bases from J, the junction contained 14 bases not matched to a gene. CDR3 length: 15 residues. The CDR3 is CASSKFRTGLSGYTF. The CDR3 DNA is TGTGCCAGCAGTAAATTTAGGACAGGCCTTTCCGGCTACACCTTC.

The V gene is TRBV7-2, the J gene TRBJ1-5; 9 positions match TRBD1. Unmatched junction bases numbered 2, after V lost 1 base and J lost 1 base. The CDR3 loop spans 16 amino acids. CDR1 is SGHTA and CDR2 is FQGNSA in the germline V gene. Here the CDR3 DNA reads TGTGCCAGCAGCTTAGGAGGGACAGGGAGCAATCAGCCCCAGCATTTT. As protein: CASSLGGTGSNQPQHF.

The chain has TRBV7-2 and TRBJ1-3, with D maybe TRBD1 (6 bases). Germline V gene sequence: CDR1 SGHTA, CDR2 FQGNSA. The CDR3 extends over 15 amino acids. V was shortened by 7 bases and J by 4 bases, with 17 bases between the two germline ends. The CDR3 region is CASTVQGRRGNTIYF. CDR3 sequence (DNA): TGTGCCAGCACGGTACAGGGTCGCCGCGGAAACACCATATATTTT.

The chain combines TRBV28 with TRBJ1-5, with D unresolved. Germline V gives CDR1 MDHEN, CDR2 SYDVKM. This CDR3 contains 16 residues. V gave up 8 bases and J gave up 1 base, with 18 bases separating them. This CDR3 is CASVSPVAGSNQPQHF. The CDR3 DNA reads as TGTGCCAGCGTCTCTCCCGTGGCAGGAAGCAATCAGCCCCAGCATTTT.

Regarding this clone: This same CDR3 is encoded by further DNA sequences in the sample. This chain connects TRBV24-1 to TRBJ2-5, with a weak D call TRBD2 (5 bases). This CDR3 spans 13 amino acids. The germline V gene has CDR1 KGHDR and CDR2 SFDVKD. Trimming removed 6 bases at V and 5 bases at J, with 12 bases between. DNA for the CDR3: TGTGCCACCAGTCGGGGTCCGGGGGAGACCCAGTACTTC. Translated, it gives CATSRGPGETQYF.